Included here is one T cell receptor (beta chain) sequence, with context. Its target is unknown. The record originates from a study of shared clonotypes between healthy human individuals. The study's findings and limits: Despite large depth, sorted-subset datasets appeared incompletely sequenced. The low donor count limited represented genetic and exposure-history diversity. Naive subsets, compared against memory subsets, generally had larger estimated richness values.

Naive CD8 cells lacked CD45RO and underwent positive selection for CCR7, leaving out terminally differentiated effector memory CD45RA+ cells. Each of the donors was a healthy adult who was HIV-negative and had not had a recent acute infection or vaccination. Profiled with immunoSEQ multiplex PCR; TCRdb holds only in-frame clones, not every one. The table lists roughly 810,000 clones, around 96% of them singletons. CDR3 length equals 15 residues. The junction had 5 bases not matched to a gene; V was cut back by 4 bases and J by 2 bases. The V gene's germline CDR1 is SEHNR and CDR2 FQNEAQ (reference sequence).

The V call is TRBV7-9, the J call TRBJ2-7, with 10 nucleotides matching TRBD1. The TCR was taken from a man aged 25-45 years in good health. The sample consisted of naive CD8+ T cells sorted from blood. CDR3 nucleotide sequence: TGTGCCAGCAGCTCTCCTGGGACAGGGGCCTACGAGCAGTACTTC. Translated, it gives CASSSPGTGAYEQYF.